Sequencing of this TCR beta chain was carried out in a study of blood T cells in healthy people across ages (dated by TCRdb to 2015 to 2017). Turning to the overall study: Template switching captured roughly one uniquely barcoded TCR beta cDNA molecule per two T cells in model experiments. Using deep sequencing normalized with unique cDNA molecular identifiers, the study measured how TCR beta repertoire diversity changes with age. To avoid experimental bias, donors of different ages were randomly spread across the sequencing lanes. Donors were grouped into four age groups: young (average approximately 16 years), middle-aged (under 40), aged (around 60) and long-lived (roughly 80). The study analyzed two additional independent replicas of 1 million unique cDNA reads from the same blood draw for two donors, one aged 18 to 29 and one aged 80 or older.

The paper as a whole reports these results and caveats: Estimates of total diversity based on one million sequenced T cells were considered lower bounds and underestimates. Because profiling used bulk unsorted PBMCs, naive and antigen-experienced compartments could not be compared conclusively. Compared with the aged group, more naive CD4+ T cells, fewer expanded clones and increased TCR diversity were shown by the long-lived group, suggesting age selection. A strong correlation was found between observed TCR beta diversity and the percentage of naive T cells measured by flow cytometry. Donor CMV infection status was unknown, potentially confounding age-related changes in expanded clonotypes. As age increased, observed TCR beta diversity per million T cells dropped in a roughly linear way, and a significant reduction was already evident by age about 40.

V is trimmed back by 2 bases and J by 4 bases, and the junction contains 7 bases that no gene match accounts for. Counted from cysteine to phenylalanine, this CDR3 has 16 amino acids. Only CDR3 DNA remains: 48 bases, in frame from the first base. The germline V gene specifies SGHVS as CDR1 and FNYEAQ as CDR2. The roughly 37 donors, aged roughly 6 to 95 years, were systemically healthy Caucasian individuals from Russia. Each donor gave ten milliliters of peripheral blood, collected into EDTA-treated Vacutainer tubes. Ficoll-Paque density-gradient centrifugation was used to isolate PBMCs, with at least 6.5 million obtained per sample. Trizol reagent was used to extract total RNA from the PBMCs, yielding at least 5.5 micrograms per sample. For every donor, flow cytometry on a PBMC aliquot measured the percentage of naive CD45RAhigh/CD27high T cells. The library came from 5' RACE. The reads were generated on an Illumina HiSeq 2500. A second PCR of roughly 7 to 11 cycles was performed with a sample-barcoded 5' primer and a J-beta primer mix. Each TCR beta cDNA molecule received a unique molecular identifier from a template-switch 5' adaptor carrying 12 random nucleotides. Each sample yielded at least 2.5 million CDR3-containing paired-end reads. The Mint cDNA synthesis kit, primed by a TRBC-specific oligonucleotide, was used to synthesize first-strand cDNA from all RNA. After uracil-DNA glycosylase treatment, a first 18-cycle PCR used universal primers M1SS and BC2_uni_R on all cDNA. Processing in the source paper ran as follows. For normalization, 1 million high-quality reads, each with a distinct molecular identifier, were randomly selected from each sample. Instead of being binned into consensus sequences, reads with shared molecular identifiers were discarded. MiTCR, set to a Q25 quality threshold and the strictest error-elimination algorithm, was used for CDR3 identification, clonotype clustering and error correction. A nonparametric unseen species model with Euler transformation was used to estimate lower-bound total TCR beta diversity. The public sequencing data were trimmed at Q25 with fastp and processed into clonotypes with MiXCR by TCRdb, which kept only in-frame beta chains. Identical CDR3 protein sequences are pooled into one entry, listed with their most common genes and DNA. The V and J calls come from TCRdb's annotation, not from the publication. Recorded for this sample are 1,500,000 or so distinct CDR3 sequences; approximately 59% of them occurred a single time. Together, the top ten hold 6.5% to 8.5% of the sample.

About this clonotype itself: The clone's antigen remains unknown. Base qualities are not provided; no much larger clone lies one nucleotide away.

This sequence uses TRBV7-6 and TRBJ2-1; 8 junctional bases match TRBD2. Input material: blood. This clonotype was sampled from a man younger than 35 in good health. Read as DNA, the sequence is TGTGCCAGCAGCTTAAGGGGTACTAGCGGATACAATGAGCAGTTCTTC. Its protein reads: CASSLRGTSGYNEQFF.